The next 15 T cell receptor beta chains were all read from a single sample in a study of cytomegalovirus exposure and HLA in healthy donors. The PCR made use of 60 Vbeta and 13 Jbeta primers. The repertoire was sequenced with immunoSEQ multiplex PCR; TCRdb's copy has only in-frame clones and lacks some. The sample carries approximately 150,000 clones, approximately 79% recorded once. Material for sequencing was PBMCs. The receptors stem from a human donor in good health.

This rearrangement joins TRBV21-1 to TRBJ1-1; the D call in the table, TRBD1, was not verified against the DNA. TRBV21-1 is given as a pseudogene. CDR3 length: 15 residues. The CDR3 region is CASSSPDRGQTEAFF. The CDR3 DNA reads TGTGCCAGCAGCTCGCCGGACAGGGGGCAGACTGAAGCTTTCTTT.

This rearrangement joins TRBV7-2 to TRBJ2-2; TRBD2 is a possible D gene (6 bases). Trimming removed 6 bases at V and 6 bases at J, with 20 bases between. The germline gives CDR1 SGHTA, CDR2 FQGNSA. The CDR3 runs to 16 residues. Here the CDR3 reads CASRTPGGIGAGELFF. CDR3 DNA sequence: TGTGCCAGCAGGACCCCCGGGGGTATTGGAGCCGGGGAGCTGTTTTTT.

As for this clone: Sequence at one end of the junction differs from germline and may be a read error. This specimen includes other DNA sequences encoding the same CDR3. CDR3 residues: CASSLAGRLNTEAFF. The CDR3 DNA follows: TGTGCCAGCAGCTTGGCAGGCAGATTGAACACTGAAGCCTTCTTT. The chain recombines TRBV5-4 with TRBJ1-1, with D unclear. Germline CDR1 and CDR2: SGHNT and YYREEE (reference sequence). This CDR3 spans 15 amino acids.

This clone was counted between two and nine times. The rearrangement uses TRBV10-1 and TRBJ1-1; 9 bases agree with TRBD1. CDR3 length equals 13 residues. With V trimmed by 5 bases and J by 4 bases, 2 bases remained unmatched. CDR1 and CDR2 from the germline V gene are WNHNN and SYGVQD (reference sequence). CDR3 protein: CASSPTGGTEAFF. The CDR3, as DNA: TGCGCCAGCAGTCCGACAGGGGGCACTGAAGCTTTCTTT.

The chain joins TRBV10-3 to TRBJ1-3; D perhaps matches TRBD1 (5 bases). CDR1 is ENHRY, CDR2 SYGVKD, per germline. The CDR3 consists of 14 residues. V lost 6 bases, J lost 1 base, and 10 bases lay in between. CDR3 protein: CAIRFGASGNTIYF. For the CDR3, the DNA is TGTGCCATCAGATTTGGGGCTTCTGGAAACACCATATATTTT.

There are a few counts of this clone. V is TRBV5-1 and J is TRBJ2-2, with 8 bases fitting TRBD2. The ends lost 4 bases at V and 6 bases at J; junction bases unmatched: 17. Germline CDR1 is SGHRS and CDR2 is YFSETQ. This CDR3 region has 18 residues. The CDR3 loop reads CASSPGGVGQTTAGELFF. For the CDR3, the DNA is TGCGCCAGCAGCCCGGGAGGGGTGGGCCAGACAACAGCCGGGGAGCTGTTTTTT.

V and J are TRBV5-4 and TRBJ2-7, with TRBD2 identical over 14 bases. CDR1 and CDR2 (germline): SGHNT, YYREEE (reference sequence). Trimming cost V 4 bases and J 1 base; bases outside gene matches: 16. The CDR3 is 20 amino acids. CDR3 in amino acids: CASSPWNQRTSGGRSYEQYF. CDR3 DNA sequence: TGTGCCAGCAGCCCGTGGAACCAAAGGACTAGCGGGGGGCGTTCCTACGAGCAGTACTTC.

This clone was detected a few times. The chain employs TRBV15 and TRBJ1-1, with no clear D. This CDR3 is built from 15 residues. Germline V gene lookup returns CDR1 LNHNV and CDR2 YYDKDF (reference sequence). V was shortened by 0 bases and J by 0 bases, with 8 bases between the two germline ends. The CDR3 DNA is TGTGCCACCAGCAGAGACCGTAACATGAACACTGAAGCTTTCTTT. Amino acid sequence: CATSRDRNMNTEAFF.

With regard to this clone: The DNA is omitted, as the CDR3 cannot be located on it reliably, and the CDR3 follows TCRdb's listing. This chain uses TRBV4-1 with TRBJ1-2; the table's D call TRBD1 went unverified against the DNA. CDR1 MGHRA and CDR2 YSYEKL come from the germline V gene. Both ends counted, the CDR3 spans 17 residues. The CDR3 region is CASSHAFLAQVDYGYTF.

This chain joins TRBV10-3 and TRBJ2-3; 10 positions agree with TRBD1. Trimming at V came to 7 bases and at J to 4 bases, leaving 5 bases not matched to a gene. The germline CDR1 and CDR2 sequences are ENHRY and SYGVKD. The CDR3 runs 14 residues. CDR3 region: CAINSGTGADTQYF. The CDR3 coding sequence is TGTGCCATCAATAGCGGGACAGGGGCAGATACGCAGTATTTT.

This clone has only a few counts. The chain links TRBV10-3 to TRBJ2-3; the D gene is possibly TRBD1 (6 bases). Germline loops: CDR1 ENHRY, CDR2 SYGVKD. The CDR3 is 11 residues long. The germline V and J ends were trimmed by 9 bases and 4 bases, with 8 bases remaining between them. CDR3 region: CAIAGADTQYF. The CDR3 coding sequence is TGTGCCATAGCAGGGGCAGATACGCAGTATTTT.

This clone was seen just once. This chain joins TRBV21-1 and TRBJ1-1. TRBV21-1 is shown as a pseudogene. The CDR3 contains 14 residues. The CDR3: CASSKTGRGTEAFF. In DNA, the CDR3 is TGTGCCAGCAGCAAAACAGGGAGGGGCACTGAAGCTTTCTTT.

This clone was detected a few times. The chain has TRBV9 and TRBJ2-5, with 10 bases that match TRBD2. This CDR3 comprises 17 residues. V was pared by 0 bases and J by 7 bases, with 12 bases of the junction left unmatched. The germline CDR1 and CDR2 sequences are SGDLS and YYNGEE. The CDR3 DNA follows: TGTGCCAGCAGCGTAGACCCTAGCGGGGGCCCAAGCGGGACCCAGTACTTC. Its protein product is CASSVDPSGGPSGTQYF.

This CDR3 reads CASSEASGGQLHTQYF. The CDR3 bases are TGTGCCAGCAGTGAGGCTAGCGGGGGCCAACTACATACGCAGTATTTT. This rearrangement joins TRBV2 to TRBJ2-3; TRBD2 aligns across 10 bases. From germline, CDR1 is SNHLY and CDR2 FYNNEI. V shed 3 bases and J 7 bases; nucleotides not matched to a gene: 10. This CDR3 is built from 16 residues.

V usage is TRBV5-4 and J usage is TRBJ2-3, with TRBD2 identical over 7 bases. Losses at the gene ends were 2 bases for V and 1 base for J; bases not matched to a gene: 4. The CDR3 loop spans 15 amino acids. Germline lookup yields CDR1 SGHNT and CDR2 YYREEE (reference sequence). Written as DNA, the CDR3 is TGTGCCAGCAGCTTCGGGGGAGGGGGCACAGATACGCAGTATTTT. It codes for CASSFGGGGTDTQYF.